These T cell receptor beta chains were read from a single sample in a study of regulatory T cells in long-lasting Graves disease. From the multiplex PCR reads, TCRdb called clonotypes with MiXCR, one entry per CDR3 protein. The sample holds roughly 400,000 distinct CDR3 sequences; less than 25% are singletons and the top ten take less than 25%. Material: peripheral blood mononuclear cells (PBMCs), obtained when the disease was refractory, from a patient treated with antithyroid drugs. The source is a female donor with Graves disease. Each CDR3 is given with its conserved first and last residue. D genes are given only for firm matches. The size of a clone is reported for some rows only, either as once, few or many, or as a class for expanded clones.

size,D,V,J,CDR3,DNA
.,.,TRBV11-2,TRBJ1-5,CASSSGSHSNQPQHF,TGTGCCAGCAGCTCAGGGTCCCATAGCAATCAGCCCCAGCATTTT
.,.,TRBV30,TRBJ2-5,CAWSVGLATKETQYF,TGTGCCTGGAGTGTTGGATTGGCCACTAAAGAGACCCAGTACTTC
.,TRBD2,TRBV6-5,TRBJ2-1,CASSYWGSGRGLNEQFF,TGTGCCAGCAGTTACTGGGGGAGCGGGAGGGGCCTCAATGAGCAGTTCTTC
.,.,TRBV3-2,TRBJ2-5,CASSSGLGRWPETQYF,TGTGCCAGCAGCTCCGGACTAGGTCGGTGGCCAGAGACCCAGTACTTC
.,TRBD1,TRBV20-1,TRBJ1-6,CSAMDRGNSPLHF,TGCAGTGCCATGGACAGGGGTAATTCACCCCTCCACTTT
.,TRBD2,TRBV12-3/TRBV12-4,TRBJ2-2,CASSANSGSGTGELFF,TGTGCCAGCAGTGCAAATAGCGGGAGCGGCACCGGGGAGCTGTTTTTT
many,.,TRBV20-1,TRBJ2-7,CSAREQNTWGGYEQYF,TGCAGTGCTAGAGAACAGAACACGTGGGGAGGTTACGAGCAGTACTTC
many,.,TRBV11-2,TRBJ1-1,CASSLVGAVNTEAFF,TGTGCCAGCAGCTTAGTTGGGGCCGTGAACACTGAAGCTTTCTTT
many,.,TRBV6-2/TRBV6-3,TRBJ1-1,CASSYGENTEAFF,TGTGCCAGCAGTTACGGCGAGAACACTGAAGCTTTCTTT
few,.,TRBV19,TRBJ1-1,CASSIGLSEAFF,TGTGCCAGTAGTATCGGACTATCTGAAGCTTTCTTT
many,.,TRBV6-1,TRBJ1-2,CASSERRNYGYTF,TGTGCCAGCAGTGAAAGGCGCAACTATGGCTACACCTTC
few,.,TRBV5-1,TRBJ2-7,CASSYGPGEAYEQYF,TGCGCCAGCAGCTATGGTCCAGGGGAGGCGTACGAGCAGTACTTC
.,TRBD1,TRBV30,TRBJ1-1,CAWSFGQANTEAFF,TGTGCCTGGAGTTTTGGACAGGCAAACACTGAAGCTTTCTTT
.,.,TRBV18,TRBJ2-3,CASSPGATDTQYF,TGTGCCAGCTCACCAGGGGCTACGGATACGCAGTATTTT
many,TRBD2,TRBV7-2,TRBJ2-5,CASSLVRLAGVQETQYF,TGTGCCAGCAGCTTAGTCAGGCTAGCGGGAGTTCAAGAGACCCAGTACTTC
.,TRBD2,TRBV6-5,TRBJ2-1,CASSLGGWTSGNNEQFF,TGTGCCAGCAGTTTAGGGGGTTGGACTAGCGGGAACAATGAGCAGTTCTTC
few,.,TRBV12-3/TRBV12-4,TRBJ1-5,CASSLAAAQGSNQPQHF,TGTGCCAGCAGTTTAGCGGCCGCGCAGGGGAGCAATCAGCCCCAGCATTTT
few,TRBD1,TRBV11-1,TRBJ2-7,CASSLGQGSFYEQYF,TGTGCCAGCAGCTTGGGACAGGGGAGTTTCTACGAGCAGTACTTC
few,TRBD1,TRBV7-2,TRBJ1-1,CASSSRTGGTEAFF,TGTGCCAGCAGCTCCAGGACAGGCGGGACTGAAGCTTTCTTT
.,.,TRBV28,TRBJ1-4,CASMNPGREKLFF,TGTGCCAGCATGAATCCGGGGCGTGAAAAACTGTTTTTT
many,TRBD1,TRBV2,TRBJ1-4,CASRGTGEKLFF,TGTGCCAGCAGAGGGACAGGGGAAAAACTGTTTTTT
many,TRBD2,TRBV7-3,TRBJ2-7,CASSYGLAGAYEQYF,TGTGCCAGCAGTTACGGACTAGCGGGAGCCTACGAGCAGTACTTC
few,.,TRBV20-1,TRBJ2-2,CSATRAAPGELFF,TGCAGTGCAACCCGGGCCGCCCCCGGGGAGCTGTTTTTT
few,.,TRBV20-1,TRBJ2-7,CSAPGPGYEQYF,TGCAGTGCCCCCGGACCCGGCTACGAGCAGTACTTC
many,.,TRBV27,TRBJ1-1,CASSLKGETAAFGAGSFF,.
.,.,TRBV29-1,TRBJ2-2,CSVEDGDTGELFF,TGCAGCGTTGAAGATGGAGACACCGGGGAGCTGTTTTTT
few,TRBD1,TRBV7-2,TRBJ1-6,CASSDRDRGYSPLHF,TGTGCCAGCAGCGACCGGGACAGGGGCTATTCACCCCTCCACTTT
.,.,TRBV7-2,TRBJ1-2,CASSLALVPYGYTF,TGTGCCAGCAGCTTAGCGCTAGTGCCGTATGGCTACACCTTC
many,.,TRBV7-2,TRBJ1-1,CASSASRTAYRSARTEAFF,TGTGCCAGCAGCGCATCTAGGACAGCCTATAGAAGTGCCCGGACTGAAGCTTTCTTT
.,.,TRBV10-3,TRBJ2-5,CAISESFSGSKTQYF,TGTGCCATCAGTGAGTCCTTCAGTGGCTCCAAGACCCAGTACTTC
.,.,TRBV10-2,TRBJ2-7,CASTLEHEQYF,TGCGCCAGCACTCTAGAGCACGAGCAGTACTTC
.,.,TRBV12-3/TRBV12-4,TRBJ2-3,CASSSPLDGTDTQYF,TGTGCCAGCAGTTCCCCCCTGGACGGCACAGATACGCAGTATTTT
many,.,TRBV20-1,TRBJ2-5,CSAIIQETQYF,TGCAGTGCTATCATCCAAGAGACCCAGTACTTC
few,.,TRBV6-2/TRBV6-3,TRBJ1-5,CASSYSNGPQHF,TGTGCCAGCAGTTACTCGAACGGGCCCCAGCATTTT
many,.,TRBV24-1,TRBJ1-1,CATSDSNRQRAFF,TGTGCCACCAGTGACTCCAACAGGCAGAGGGCTTTCTTT
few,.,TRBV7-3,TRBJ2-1,CASAGQAGNEQFF,TGTGCCAGCGCGGGCCAGGCGGGCAATGAGCAGTTCTTC
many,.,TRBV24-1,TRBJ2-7,CATSNGLATSYEQYF,TGTGCCACCAGTAACGGGCTAGCGACCTCCTACGAGCAGTACTTC
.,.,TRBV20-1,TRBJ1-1,CSASRGSSGTEAFF,TGCAGTGCTAGTAGGGGCTCCTCGGGTACTGAAGCTTTCTTT